This TCR beta chain stems from a study of cytomegalovirus exposure and HLA in healthy donors. Across the study: Out of about 360 genotyped donors, roughly 83% belonged to the Caucasian-associated ancestry cluster. General study points: Later analysis identified 15,000 to 20,000 TCR beta sequences associated with HLA alleles, using a false discovery rate threshold of 0.05. TCR beta sequences reportedly predicted most subjects' HLA-A and HLA-B alleles accurately. Later analysis associated a missense DCLRE1C variant with TCR beta V- and J-gene trimming.

As regards this clone: Its target is not known.

The V and J ends lost 5 bases and 0 bases respectively, with 11 bases between them. This CDR3 contains 15 residues. Germline V lookup: CDR1 SNHLY, CDR2 FYNNEI. The study ran its PCR with 60 Vbeta and 13 Jbeta primers. Clones were read by immunoSEQ multiplex PCR, and TCRdb kept only the in-frame ones, dropping some. The sample yields some 180,000 clones, roughly 80% seen once. Source material: PBMCs. The chain has TRBV2 and TRBJ1-5; D might be TRBD1 (5 bases). This receptor was obtained from a female donor in good health and CMV-seronegative. CDR3: CASSKETGSNQPQHF. The CDR3 DNA reads TGTGCCAGCAGTAAAGAAACAGGTAGCAATCAGCCCCAGCATTTT.